The TCR beta chain under discussion was sequenced for a study of T cell changes during pregnancy in multiple sclerosis. Data came from immunoSEQ multiplex PCR; TCRdb stores just in-frame clones and leaves some out. The repertoire has approximately 47,000 clones, 70% to 90% of them found once; the top ten carry about 1.8%. This clone was detected once. The TCR originated in a female donor with multiple sclerosis, enrolled in a pregnancy study. The sample here was peripheral blood, taken in the first trimester of pregnancy.

CDR3 nucleotide sequence: TGTGCCAGCAGGACCGGGACAGGGGGCAGCTACGAGCAGTACTTC. Its protein is CASRTGTGGSYEQYF. J is TRBJ2-7 and V is TRBV2, with TRBD1 identical over 12 bases. CDR1 is SNHLY, CDR2 FYNNEI, per germline. V dropped 6 bases and J dropped 3; count of bases not matched to a gene: 6. CDR3 size: 15 residues. Together with reference TRBV2 and TRBJ2-7, the CDR3 gives the full variable domain: EPEVTQTPSHQVTQMGQEVILRCVPISNHLYFYWYRQILGQKVEFLVSFYNNEISEKSEIFDDQFSVERPDGSNFTLKIRSTKLEDSAMYFCASRTGTGGSYEQYFGPGTRLTVT.